The clone carrying this T cell receptor beta chain has ten or more counts. The data derive from a study of T cell repertoires in cytomegalovirus infection. For the study at large: Public TCR beta signatures were indicative of both CMV infection and a matching HLA type.

This CDR3 has 15 residues. CDR1 and CDR2 (germline): SGHVS, FQNEAQ. The V gene lost 5 bases and the J gene lost 4 bases, with 14 bases spanning the gap. Each CDR3 protein is one row after TCRdb ran MiXCR on the reads. The data contain some 680,000 distinct CDR3 sequences, about a third of them singletons. Material for sequencing was PBMCs. The J gene is TRBJ1-4, the V gene TRBV7-8; a weak D match, TRBD1 (6 bases). The sequence came from a human donor in good health (CMV status not recorded). Some clones in this sample may be carry-over from other donors' samples. DNA for the CDR3: TGTGCCAGCAGCCCCGGAGACAGGCGTAATGAAAAACTGTTTTTT. Translation gives CASSPGDRRNEKLFF.